This T cell receptor (beta chain) was sequenced in a study of vaccination and CD4 T cells after COVID-19 (dated by TCRdb to about 2022). At the level of the whole study: Every convalescent patient had a positive nasal swab PCR test for SARS-CoV-2, with mild disease in about nine patients and severe disease in one. Six males and four females were included in the convalescent cohort, with two Hispanic individuals, seven Caucasians, two Asians and one multiracial person represented. Participants got two doses of the Pfizer-BioNTech BNT162b2 vaccine (n=8) or two doses of the Moderna mRNA-1273 vaccine (n=2). Post-COVID blood samples were collected from convalescent patients a median of around 100 days after diagnosis, with a range of about 35 to 170 days. Post-vaccine blood samples were obtained a median of approximately 74 days after the second vaccine dose, with a range of about 12 to 241 days. A few convalescent patients gave samples both early after vaccination (day 14) and late after vaccination (days 161 to 241). In some eleven COVID-19 convalescent patients and 4 infection-naive healthy vaccine recipients, researchers compared the spike-specific CD4+ TCR repertoire from before mRNA vaccination with the repertoire from after. General findings and caveats noted by the study authors: Among the post-vaccine SARS-CoV-2-reactive clones in convalescent patients, a median about 87% showed up only after vaccination, which suggests vaccine-specific priming. Of the vaccine-specific clones in convalescent patients, 304 of 307, or nearly all, reacted only to SARS-CoV-2 spike and did not cross-react with common cold coronaviruses. An increase in the median number of SARS-CoV-2-reactive clonotypes from around 20 after infection to 38 after vaccination was observed, but the change was not found to be significant. The number of convalescent patients in the study was relatively small, and the study did not examine early timepoints following natural infection.

The library was produced with PCR. The sequencer was an Illumina iSeq 100. In the paper's pipeline: Non-productive sequences were removed, and CDR3s not starting with C, not ending with F or W, or shorter than 7 amino acids were discarded. Levenshtein distances (stringdist) and unrooted phylogenetic trees (ape) in R version 3.6.1 were used to assess CDR3 homology. In-frame beta chains were kept once TCRdb had trimmed the public reads at Q25 with fastp and called clones with MiXCR. Each CDR3 protein gets just one entry, which takes the most common genes and DNA from the rows behind it. The V and J calls shown here were made by TCRdb, not taken from the authors' results. The sample profile shows approximately 30,000 distinct CDR3 sequences; under 65% of them were found once. The top ten constitute more than 5.5% of the sample. This clonotype was counted a few times. Its antigen has not been determined. Per-base qualities were not stored, and no clone one base away is much larger.

The time point label, as the study defines it: late sampling 161 to 241 days after vaccination in three convalescent patients. The convalescent patients' positive SARS-CoV-2 PCR tests fell between March and December 2020, which was before the Alpha, Beta and Delta variants emerged in the United States. Ficoll-Paque Plus gradient centrifugation was used to isolate PBMCs from whole blood, and the isolated PBMCs were then either used fresh or cryopreserved at -140C. The germline V gene (reference sequence) specifies DFQATT as CDR1 and SNEGSKA as CDR2. The CDR3, cysteine through phenylalanine, is 15 amino acids long. Of all the DNA, just the CDR3 is kept, 45 bases in frame from base 1. The junction shows trimming of 6 bases on V and 3 bases on J, and the gene matches do not reach 7 bases of it.

This sequence originates from a human donor who had recovered from COVID-19. The V and J genes are TRBV20-1 and TRBJ2-3, with TRBD2 identical over 12 junction bases. The specimen was CD4+ T cells from blood, collected about 7 months after SARS-CoV-2 vaccination. The DNA sequence is as follows: TGCAGTGCGGATAGGACTAGCGGGAATACAGATACGCAGTATTTT. Its product reads: CSADRTSGNTDTQYF.